This is a list of T cell receptor beta chains from one sample in a study of identical twins. Using its own MiXCR run on the 5' RACE reads, TCRdb lists one record per CDR3 protein. The profile covers some 1,700,000 distinct CDR3 sequences, with under 35% appearing a single time and around 0.3% taken by the ten largest. The sample taken for sequencing was cord blood. The receptors derive from a newborn girl in good health. Both conserved end residues are part of each CDR3. A D gene is named only where the DNA matches it firmly. Clone size, where shown, is once, few, many, or a class for clones that have expanded.

CDR3 protein	CDR3 DNA	D gene	V gene	clone size	J gene
CASSLVPSTGRNSPLHF	TGTGCCAGCAGCTTAGTCCCGTCGACAGGGCGTAATTCACCCCTCCACTTT	TRBD1	TRBV11-2	.	TRBJ1-6
CASSLTPGGHRDTQYF	TGTGCCAGCAGTTTAACCCCCGGGGGCCATAGGGATACGCAGTATTTT	.	TRBV12-3/TRBV12-4	.	TRBJ2-3
CASSVGGSSYNEQSF	TGTGCCAGCAGCGTAGGCGGGAGCTCCTACAATGAGCAGTCCTTC	TRBD2	TRBV9	.	TRBJ2-1
CSARDLGRGTEAFF	TGCAGTGCTAGAGATCTCGGAAGGGGCACTGAAGCTTTCTTT	.	TRBV20-1	.	TRBJ1-1
CASSQDQLGRGTQYF	TGTGCCAGCAGCCAAGATCAACTAGGGAGGGGTACGCAGTATTTT	TRBD2	TRBV14	.	TRBJ2-3
CAISEFTGSGANVLTF	TGTGCCATCAGTGAGTTTACAGGGTCTGGGGCCAACGTCCTGACTTTC	.	TRBV10-3	few	TRBJ2-6
CASSLRGIPRTGTDTQYF	TGCGCCAGCAGCTTGCGGGGGATTCCCAGGACAGGGACAGATACGCAGTATTTT	TRBD1	TRBV5-1	.	TRBJ2-3
CASSSGRGANEKLFF	TGCGCCAGCAGCTCGGGACGGGGCGCTAATGAAAAACTGTTTTTT	.	TRBV5-1	.	TRBJ1-4
CATSDSGAYTDTQYF	TGTGCCACCAGTGATTCCGGGGCCTACACAGATACGCAGTATTTT	.	TRBV24-1	.	TRBJ2-3
CASSLIPTDRSNYGYTF	TGTGCCAGCAGCTTGATTCCCACGGACAGGTCTAACTATGGCTACACCTTC	TRBD1	TRBV5-5	.	TRBJ1-2
CAIGQVQETQYF	TGTGCCATCGGACAGGTGCAAGAGACCCAGTACTTC	TRBD1	TRBV10-3	.	TRBJ2-5
CSVKTVNAEAFF	TGCAGCGTTAAGACGGTGAACGCTGAAGCTTTCTTT	.	TRBV29-1	.	TRBJ1-1
CASSPIRVSNTGELFF	TGTGCCAGCAGTCCCATTCGGGTTTCGAACACCGGGGAGCTGTTTTTT	.	TRBV12-3/TRBV12-4	.	TRBJ2-2
CAISENSHTDTQYF	TGTGCCATCAGTGAAAACAGCCACACAGATACGCAGTATTTT	.	TRBV10-3	many	TRBJ2-3
CATSDPGGQGSGTQYF	TGTGCCACCAGTGATCCCGGGGGACAGGGGTCAGGTACGCAGTATTTT	TRBD1	TRBV24-1	.	TRBJ2-3
CASTVGVASSYEQFF	TGTGCCAGCACCGTAGGGGTAGCGAGCTCCTACGAGCAGTTCTTC	.	TRBV28	.	TRBJ2-1
CSGGAVATDTQYF	TGCAGTGGTGGGGCGGTCGCCACAGATACGCAGTATTTT	.	TRBV20-1	few	TRBJ2-3
CASSQGGLRLGGNTIYF	TGTGCCAGCAGCCAAGGGGGACTCCGGCTAGGAGGAAACACCATATATTTT	.	TRBV3-1	few	TRBJ1-3
CASTLTLGLSSYEQYF	TGTGCCAGCACCCTCACTCTAGGCCTGAGCTCCTACGAGCAGTACTTC	.	TRBV28	.	TRBJ2-7
CASSPQISYEQFF	TGTGCCAGCAGTCCCCAAATAAGCTATGAGCAGTTCTTC	.	TRBV28	.	TRBJ2-1
CSARDNAADDGYTF	TGCAGTGCTAGAGATAATGCAGCCGACGATGGCTACACCTTC	.	TRBV20-1	few	TRBJ1-2
CASSGTATRNEKLFF	TGTGCCAGCAGTGGAACGGCAACCAGGAATGAAAAACTGTTTTTT	.	TRBV6-1	once	TRBJ1-4
CASSQRLAVNEQFF	TGTGCCAGCAGCCAGCGACTAGCGGTCAATGAGCAGTTCTTC	TRBD2	TRBV3-1	few	TRBJ2-1
CASSQAGQQASNYNEQFF	TGTGCCAGCAGCCAAGCCGGACAACAGGCTAGCAACTACAATGAGCAGTTCTTC	.	TRBV3-1	.	TRBJ2-1
CSARVEGGAYNSPLHF	TGCAGTGCTAGAGTGGAGGGGGGGGCGTATAATTCACCCCTCCACTTT	.	TRBV20-1	.	TRBJ1-6
CASAQRQETQYF	TGTGCCAGCGCCCAGCGCCAAGAGACCCAGTACTTC	.	TRBV6-2/TRBV6-3	.	TRBJ2-5
CASSLRRTGEETQYF	TGTGCCAGCAGCCTCCGCCGAACGGGGGAAGAGACCCAGTACTTC	.	TRBV11-2	few	TRBJ2-5
CSARAGTGAAFF	TGCAGTGCTAGAGCTGGGACAGGGGCGGCTTTCTTT	TRBD1	TRBV20-1	few	TRBJ1-1
CASSLVKFRGQLNTEAFF	TGTGCCAGCAGCTTAGTTAAGTTTCGTGGGCAGTTGAACACTGAAGCTTTCTTT	.	TRBV7-9	.	TRBJ1-1
CSANQGANSPLHF	TGCAGTGCCAACCAGGGGGCAAATTCACCCCTCCACTTT	TRBD1	TRBV20-1	few	TRBJ1-6
CASSQASGYTGELFF	TGTGCCAGCAGCCAAGCTAGCGGCTACACCGGGGAGCTGTTTTTT	TRBD2	TRBV3-1	.	TRBJ2-2
CASSFRKGDEQYF	TGTGCCAGCAGTTTTCGGAAGGGGGACGAGCAGTACTTC	.	TRBV28	.	TRBJ2-7
CASSFRGDSLPLWGANVLTF	TGTGCCAGCAGCTTTAGGGGGGACAGTCTACCTCTCTGGGGGGCCAACGTCCTGACTTTC	.	TRBV11-2	.	TRBJ2-6
CASSRQGYQETQYF	TGTGCCAGCAGCAGACAGGGCTACCAAGAGACCCAGTACTTC	TRBD1	TRBV9	few	TRBJ2-5
CASRSSGRGSTDTQYF	TGTGCCAGCAGATCTAGCGGGAGGGGATCCACAGATACGCAGTATTTT	TRBD2	TRBV12-3/TRBV12-4	many	TRBJ2-3
CASSHPLRDGREKLFF	TGTGCCAGCAGTCACCCCCTCAGGGACGGCCGGGAAAAACTGTTTTTT	.	TRBV6-2/TRBV6-3	.	TRBJ1-4
CASSLRGGTLKTQYF	TGTGCCAGCAGTTTACGGGGGGGCACCTTGAAGACCCAGTACTTC	TRBD2	TRBV28	.	TRBJ2-5
CASSQVAAGTYEQYF	TGTGCCAGCAGCCAAGTAGCTGCAGGTACCTACGAGCAGTACTTC	.	TRBV3-1	.	TRBJ2-7
CASTGLTDGYTF	TGTGCCAGCACCGGATTGACGGATGGCTACACCTTC	.	TRBV28	.	TRBJ1-2
CSGPLAGIRLATYEQYF	TGCAGTGGCCCATTAGCGGGGATACGGTTGGCGACCTACGAGCAGTACTTC	TRBD2	TRBV20-1	few	TRBJ2-7
CASSRGYTF	TGTGCCAGCAGCAGGGGCTACACCTTC	.	TRBV21-1	few	TRBJ1-2
CSARDKGFLYNEQFF	TGCAGTGCTAGAGACAAAGGGTTCCTGTACAATGAGCAGTTCTTC	.	TRBV20-1	few	TRBJ2-1
CASSLSGTGGFYEQYF	TGTGCCAGCAGCCTATCAGGGACAGGGGGCTTTTACGAGCAGTACTTC	TRBD1	TRBV28	many	TRBJ2-7
CASSPSTGGGTEAFF	TGTGCCAGCAGCCCAAGTACAGGGGGGGGCACTGAAGCTTTCTTT	TRBD1	TRBV4-2	few	TRBJ1-1
CSASPIHGKNNEQFF	TGCAGTGCTAGTCCGATTCACGGTAAAAACAATGAGCAGTTCTTC	.	TRBV20-1	few	TRBJ2-1
CASSKIASGSYEQYF	TGTGCCAGCAGTAAAATAGCTAGCGGGAGCTACGAGCAGTACTTC	TRBD2	TRBV27	.	TRBJ2-7
CASSLSPDGRGQPQHF	TGTGCCAGCAGTTTATCTCCGGACGGCAGGGGTCAGCCCCAGCATTTT	.	TRBV6-5	.	TRBJ1-5
CASSLGLLWTGNEQFF	TGTGCCAGCAGCTTGGGTCTACTCTGGACTGGAAATGAGCAGTTCTTC	.	TRBV5-5	few	TRBJ2-1
CRMGALYTF	TGCCGTATGGGGGCCCTCTACACCTTC	.	TRBV20-1	few	TRBJ1-2
CASSIRLAGGTYEQYF	TGCGCCAGCAGCATCAGACTAGCGGGGGGTACCTACGAGCAGTACTTC	TRBD2	TRBV4-1	few	TRBJ2-7
CASRLLGRTDTQYF	TGTGCCAGCCGCCTCCTGGGGCGCACAGATACGCAGTATTTT	.	TRBV5-4	few	TRBJ2-3
CASSYIREQYF	TGTGCCAGCAGCTATATCCGGGAGCAGTACTTC	.	TRBV7-8	.	TRBJ2-4
CASSLDGRDYNEQFF	TGCGCCAGCAGCTTGGACGGGAGGGACTACAATGAGCAGTTCTTC	TRBD2	TRBV5-1	few	TRBJ2-1
CASSAYIELNTEAFF	TGTGCCAGCAGTGCATATATCGAGTTGAACACTGAAGCTTTCTTT	.	TRBV6-1	.	TRBJ1-1